One and the same sample provided the 21 T cell receptor beta chains below, sequenced in a study of cytomegalovirus exposure and HLA in healthy donors (dated by TCRdb to 2017 to 2019). To prepare the library, the immunoSEQ multiplex PCR assay was applied. TCRdb retrieved this table from immuneACCESS and kept in-frame rearrangements only. Not all clones are present; in checked studies, unresolved V genes account for under half, and no reason is known for the remainder. This sample lists approximately 240,000 clones; approximately 90% were detected once. The ten largest clonotypes hold about 0.95% of the sample. Sequences were obtained from PBMCs. Receptor source: a woman aged 18-29 years in good health and CMV-seronegative.

The chain links TRBV6-1 to TRBJ1-2; TRBD1 aligns across 10 bases. This CDR3 contains 13 residues. Looked up from germline, CDR1 is MNHNS and CDR2 is SASEGT. The J segment lost 6 bases and the V segment lost 6 bases, leaving 4 bases of the junction unmatched. The CDR3 protein is CASRLTGGDGYTF. The CDR3 DNA sequence: TGTGCCAGCAGGTTGACAGGGGGCGATGGCTACACCTTC.

The chain carries TRBV11-2 and TRBJ2-3; D gene ambiguous. The CDR3 has 17 amino acids. Per germline, CDR1 SGHAT and CDR2 FQNNGV. Trimming removed 0 bases from V and 4 bases from J, with 17 bases in between. The DNA for the CDR3 is TGTGCCAGCAGCTTAGATAAGATAGCCGGCCGGGCAGATACGCAGTATTTT. Amino acids: CASSLDKIAGRADTQYF.

The chain carries TRBV6-5 and TRBJ1-4; 11 bases line up with TRBD1. The length of the CDR3 is 14 residues. The germline gives CDR1 MNHEY, CDR2 SVGAGI. V gave up 6 bases and J gave up 6 bases; unmatched junction bases: 3. The CDR3 sequence: CASRDRGRDEKLFF. The CDR3 nucleotides are TGTGCCAGCAGGGACAGGGGGCGGGATGAAAAACTGTTTTTT.

The V call is TRBV27, the J call TRBJ2-2, with TRBD2 matching over 8 bases. The junction had 9 bases not matched to a gene; V was cut back by 2 bases and J by 7 bases. This CDR3 is built from 16 residues. Germline-derived CDR1 and CDR2 are MNHEY and SMNVEV (reference sequence). The CDR3 DNA follows: TGTGCCAGCAGTTTAAAAGCGGGAGTTTCGGGCGGGGAGCTGTTTTTT. The encoded protein is CASSLKAGVSGGELFF.

The rearrangement links TRBV6-4 to TRBJ1-5, with 7 bases lining up with TRBD1. From germline, CDR1 is MRHNA and CDR2 SNTAGT. The CDR3 runs to 13 residues. V trimming: 6 bases; J trimming: 5 bases; junction bases outside the gene matches: 4. CDR3 nucleotides: TGTGCCAGCAGCCGGGACAGTCATCAGCCCCAGCATTTT. This encodes CASSRDSHQPQHF.

CDR3 DNA sequence: TGTGCCAGCAGTGAAGAGGCAACAGGGGGCCTCAATCAGCCCCAGCATTTT. Encoded protein: CASSEEATGGLNQPQHF. The chain uses TRBV2 and TRBJ1-5; 9 bases fit TRBD1. This CDR3 region has 17 residues. J was trimmed by 3 bases and V by 1 base; bases with no gene match: 7. The germline gives CDR1 SNHLY, CDR2 FYNNEI.

The V and J genes are TRBV11-2 and TRBJ2-7; 7 bases are a match to TRBD2. This CDR3 spans 15 amino acids. J was trimmed by 4 bases and V by 3 bases; bases with no gene match: 9. Germline loops: CDR1 SGHAT, CDR2 FQNNGV. The CDR3 here is CASSLETGTMYEQYF. The DNA of the CDR3 is TGTGCCAGCAGCTTGGAGACCGGGACTATGTACGAGCAGTACTTC.

The chain couples TRBV28 to TRBJ2-5, with 13 bases aligning to TRBD2. CDR3 size: 16 residues. Looked up from germline, CDR1 is MDHEN and CDR2 is SYDVKM. The J segment lost 5 bases and the V segment lost 3 bases, leaving 6 bases of the junction unmatched. CDR3 protein: CASSFGLAGVKETQYF. The CDR3 nucleotides are TGTGCCAGCAGTTTCGGACTAGCGGGAGTGAAGGAGACCCAGTACTTC.

The CDR3, as DNA: TGTGCCAGCAGTTCGGGACAGGGGTTGTACGAGCAGTACTTC. Translating gives CASSSGQGLYEQYF. The chain has TRBV6-5 and TRBJ2-7, with TRBD1 matching 10 bases. V trimming: 4 bases; J trimming: 4 bases; junction bases outside the gene matches: 4. Germline V gene data show CDR1 as MNHEY and CDR2 as SVGAGI. The CDR3 sequence is 14 residues long.

J is TRBJ2-7 and V is TRBV6-6; 8 positions agree with TRBD1. CDR1 and CDR2 (germline): MNHNY, SVGAGI (reference sequence). This CDR3 region has 15 residues. After removal of 6 bases from V and 1 base from J, the junction contained 8 bases not matched to a gene. As DNA, the CDR3 is TGTGCCAGCAGCCGAGGACAGGGAGGTTCCTACGAGCAGTACTTC. Its protein product is CASSRGQGGSYEQYF.

The V and J genes are TRBV30 and TRBJ2-3, with 11 bases matching TRBD2. Germline loops: CDR1 GTSNPN, CDR2 SVGIG (reference sequence). V trimming: 0 bases; J trimming: 3 bases; junction bases outside the gene matches: 2. CDR3 length equals 15 residues. CDR3 sequence (DNA): TGTGCCTGGAGTGTAACTAGCGGGAGTACAGATACGCAGTATTTT. Protein product: CAWSVTSGSTDTQYF.

V is TRBV7-9 and J is TRBJ2-7; possibly TRBD1 for D (6 bases). Per the germline V gene, CDR1 is SEHNR and CDR2 is FQNEAQ (reference sequence). The CDR3 is made up of 15 amino acids. V lost 4 bases, J lost 3 bases, and 16 bases lay in between. Here the CDR3 reads CASSSKSGDHYEQYF. CDR3 bases: TGTGCCAGCAGCTCAAAGTCAGGGGATCACTACGAGCAGTACTTC.

The chain carries TRBV28 and TRBJ1-3, with D possibly being TRBD1 (6 bases). From germline, CDR1 is MDHEN and CDR2 SYDVKM. The CDR3 totals 16 residues. Trimming removed 4 bases at V and 0 bases at J, with 13 bases between. The CDR3 DNA follows: TGTGCCAGCAGTTCCCGAAGACAGGCCTCTGGAAACACCATATATTTT. Its translation: CASSSRRQASGNTIYF. Drawing the rest from reference TRBV28 and TRBJ1-3, the complete variable domain is DVKVTQSSRYLVKRTGEKVFLECVQDMDHENMFWYRQDPGLGLRLIYFSYDVKMKEKGDIPEGYSVSREKKERFSLILESASTNQTSMYLCASSSRRQASGNTIYFGEGSWLTVV.

The chain links TRBV5-1 to TRBJ2-7; the match to TRBD2 covers 9 bases. The CDR3 spans 17 residues. The junction had 10 bases not matched to a gene; V was cut back by 0 bases and J by 3 bases. Germline V CDR1 and CDR2: SGHRS, YFSETQ. CDR3 in amino acids: CASSLVAGGITIYEQYF. The CDR3 coding sequence is TGCGCCAGCAGCTTGGTTGCGGGAGGGATAACTATCTACGAGCAGTACTTC.

The rearrangement links TRBV2 to TRBJ2-6, with D unresolved. The V gene's germline CDR1 is SNHLY and CDR2 FYNNEI. The V end was cut by 2 bases, the J end by 3 bases, with 11 bases between. CDR3 length: 16 amino acids. CDR3 coding DNA: TGTGCCAGCAGTGAACAAACGGTACTTGGGGCCAACGTCCTGACTTTC. It codes for CASSEQTVLGANVLTF. The full variable domain, its missing parts supplied by reference TRBV2 and TRBJ2-6, is EPEVTQTPSHQVTQMGQEVILRCVPISNHLYFYWYRQILGQKVEFLVSFYNNEISEKSEIFDDQFSVERPDGSNFTLKIRSTKLEDSAMYFCASSEQTVLGANVLTFGAGSRLTVL.

The genes are TRBV29-1 and TRBJ1-1; D might be TRBD1 (5 bases). In germline, CDR1 is SQVTM, CDR2 ANQGSEA. The CDR3 length is 11 residues. Trimming cost V 5 bases and J 3 bases, with 7 bases left between them. Here the CDR3 DNA reads TGCAGCGTTAAGGGGTACACTGAAGCTTTCTTT. This codes for CSVKGYTEAFF.

The chain employs TRBV5-1 and TRBJ2-1; 8 bases match TRBD1. The length of the CDR3 is 14 residues. With V trimmed by 7 bases and J by 7 bases, 10 bases remained unmatched. Germline-derived CDR1 and CDR2 are SGHRS and YFSETQ. Written as DNA, the CDR3 is TGCGCCAGCCGCCTGGGGACAGGTGGGAATGAGCAGTTCTTC. It specifies CASRLGTGGNEQFF. The full variable domain, in which reference TRBV5-1 and TRBJ2-1 provide the parts outside the CDR3, is KAGVTQTPRYLIKTRGQQVTLSCSPISGHRSVSWYQQTPGQGLQFLFEYFSETQRNKGNFPGRFSGRQFSNSRSEMNVSTLELGDSALYLCASRLGTGGNEQFFGPGTRLTVL.

The chain employs TRBV12-5 and TRBJ2-3; weak D call: TRBD1 (5 bases). This CDR3 spans 15 amino acids. Per the germline V gene, CDR1 is LGHNT and CDR2 is FRNRAP. V lost 0 bases to trimming and J lost 1 base, with 8 bases between them. As DNA, the CDR3 is TGTGCTAGTGGTTTGGTTGTAGGGGGCACAGATACGCAGTATTTT. Translating gives CASGLVVGGTDTQYF. Full variable domain (rest looked up from reference TRBV12-5 and TRBJ2-3): DARVTQTPRHKVTEMGQEVTMRCQPILGHNTVFWYRQTMMQGLELLAYFRNRAPLDDSGMPKDRFSAEMPDATLATLKIQPSEPRDSAVYFCASGLVVGGTDTQYFGPGTRLTVL.

This clone came up once. The chain employs TRBV5-1 and TRBJ1-1; D is ambiguous. Germline V gene lookup returns CDR1 SGHRS and CDR2 YFSETQ. V was pared by 0 bases and J by 0 bases, with 9 bases between. The CDR3 sequence is 15 residues long. This CDR3 is CASSLVPGMNTEAFF. The CDR3 DNA reads as TGCGCCAGCAGCTTGGTTCCGGGGATGAACACTGAAGCTTTCTTT.

About this clone itself: The junction does not match germline at one end; this may be a read error. This chain connects TRBV28 to TRBJ1-1, with D perhaps matching TRBD1 (6 bases). The CDR3 has 15 amino acids. CDR1 and CDR2 (germline): MDHEN, SYDVKM. CDR3 sequence reads: CASRFRGARGTEAFF. CDR3 DNA: TGTGCCAGCCGTTTTCGGGGGGCGCGGGGCACTGAAGCTTTCTTT.

The V call is TRBV19, the J call TRBJ2-7, with D possibly TRBD1 on 6 matching bases. This CDR3 comprises 13 residues. V was clipped by 2 bases and J by 3 bases, with 8 bases between them. The V gene's germline CDR1 is LNHDA and CDR2 SQIVND (reference sequence). The CDR3 region is CASSILQGYEQYF. For the CDR3, the DNA is TGTGCCAGTAGTATATTACAGGGCTACGAGCAGTACTTC.